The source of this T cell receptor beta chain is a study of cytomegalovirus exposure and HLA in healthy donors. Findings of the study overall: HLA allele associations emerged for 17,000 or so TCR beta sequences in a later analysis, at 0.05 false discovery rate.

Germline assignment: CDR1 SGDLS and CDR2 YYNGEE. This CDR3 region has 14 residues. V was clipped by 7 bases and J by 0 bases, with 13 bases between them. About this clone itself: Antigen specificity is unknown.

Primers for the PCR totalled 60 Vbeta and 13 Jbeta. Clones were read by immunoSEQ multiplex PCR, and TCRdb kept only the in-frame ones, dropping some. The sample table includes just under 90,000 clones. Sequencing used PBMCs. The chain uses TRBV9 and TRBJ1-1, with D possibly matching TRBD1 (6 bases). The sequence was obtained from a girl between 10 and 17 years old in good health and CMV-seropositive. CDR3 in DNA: TGTGCCAGCGGCCGACAGGCCGTGAACACTGAAGCTTTCTTT. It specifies CASGRQAVNTEAFF.